This entry describes one T cell receptor (beta chain). Individuals aged roughly 18 to 90 years were recruited from 24 US areas. The V end lost 1 base, the J end lost 5 bases, and 11 bases lay between the germline ends. The CDR3 length is 15 residues. Germline CDR1 and CDR2: SEHNR and FQNEAQ (reference sequence). The sample comes from a study of blood T cell repertoires in COVID-19. The wider study: Samples came from the United States, Italy and Spain, spanning acute and convalescent COVID-19.

Repertoires were generated with immunoSEQ multiplex PCR, while TCRdb's copy carries only in-frame clones and drops some. The table shows hundreds of thousands of clones, with under 95% occurring only once. The TCR sequence derives from a man aged 55 to 70 who had recovered from COVID-19. Sequenced input: PBMCs or T cells enriched from blood (not recorded which). V gene TRBV7-9 combines with J gene TRBJ1-4, with no clear D. CDR3 bases: TGTGCCAGCAGCTTAGTCTCGATGCGGAATGAAAAACTGTTTTTT. Protein sequence: CASSLVSMRNEKLFF.